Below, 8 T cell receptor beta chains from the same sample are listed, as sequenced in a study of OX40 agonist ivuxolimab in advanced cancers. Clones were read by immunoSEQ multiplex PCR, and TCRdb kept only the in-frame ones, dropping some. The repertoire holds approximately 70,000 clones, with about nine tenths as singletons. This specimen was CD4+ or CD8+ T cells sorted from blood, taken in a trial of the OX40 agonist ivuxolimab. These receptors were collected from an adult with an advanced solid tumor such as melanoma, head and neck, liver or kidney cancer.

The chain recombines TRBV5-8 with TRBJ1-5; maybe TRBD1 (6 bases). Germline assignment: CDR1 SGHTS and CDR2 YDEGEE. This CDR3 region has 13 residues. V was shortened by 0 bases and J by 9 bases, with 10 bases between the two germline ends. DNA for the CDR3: TGTGCCAGCAGCTTGGGAGGGGGTCTGCCCCAGCATTTT. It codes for CASSLGGGLPQHF.

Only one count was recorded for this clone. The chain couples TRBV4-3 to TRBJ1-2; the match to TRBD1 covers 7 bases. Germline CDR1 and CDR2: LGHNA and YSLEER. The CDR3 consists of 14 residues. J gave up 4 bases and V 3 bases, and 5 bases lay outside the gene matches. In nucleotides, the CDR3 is TGCGCCAGCAGCCAGGGGACAGCATCCTATGGCTACACCTTC. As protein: CASSQGTASYGYTF.

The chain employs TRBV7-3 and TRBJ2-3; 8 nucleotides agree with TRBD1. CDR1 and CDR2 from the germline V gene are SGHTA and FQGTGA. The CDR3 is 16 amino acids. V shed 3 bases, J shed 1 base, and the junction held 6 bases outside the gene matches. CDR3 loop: CASSLTGARGTDTQYF. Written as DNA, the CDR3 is TGTGCCAGCAGCTTGACAGGGGCGAGGGGCACAGATACGCAGTATTTT. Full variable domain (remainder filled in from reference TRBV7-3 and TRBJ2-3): GAGVSQTPSNKVTEKGKYVELRCDPISGHTALYWYRQSLGQGPEFLIYFQGTGAADDSGLPNDRFFAVRPEGSVSTLKIQRTERGDSAVYLCASSLTGARGTDTQYFGPGTRLTVL.

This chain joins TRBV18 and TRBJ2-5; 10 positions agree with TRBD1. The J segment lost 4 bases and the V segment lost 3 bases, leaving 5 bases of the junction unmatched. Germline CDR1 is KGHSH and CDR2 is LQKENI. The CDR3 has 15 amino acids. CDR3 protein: CASSPRGQGRETQYF. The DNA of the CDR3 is TGTGCCAGCTCACCGAGGGGACAGGGGAGAGAGACCCAGTACTTC.

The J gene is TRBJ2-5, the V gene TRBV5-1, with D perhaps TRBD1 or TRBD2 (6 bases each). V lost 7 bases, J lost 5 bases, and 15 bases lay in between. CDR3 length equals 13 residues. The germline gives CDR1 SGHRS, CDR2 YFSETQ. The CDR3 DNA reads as TGCGCCAGCTTTAGGGGGGCTCAGGAGACCCAGTACTTC. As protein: CASFRGAQETQYF.

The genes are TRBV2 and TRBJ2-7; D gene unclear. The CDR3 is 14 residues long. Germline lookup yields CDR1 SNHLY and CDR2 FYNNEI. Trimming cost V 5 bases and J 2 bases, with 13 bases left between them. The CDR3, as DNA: TGTGCCAGCAGTAGATACGCTCTCGCCTACGAGCAGTACTTC. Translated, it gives CASSRYALAYEQYF.

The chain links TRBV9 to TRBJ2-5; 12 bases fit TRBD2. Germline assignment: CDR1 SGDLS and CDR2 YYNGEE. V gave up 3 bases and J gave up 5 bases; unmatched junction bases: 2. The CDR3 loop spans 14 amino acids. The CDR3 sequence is CASSAGTSGETQYF. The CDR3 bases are TGTGCCAGCAGCGCTGGGACTAGCGGGGAGACCCAGTACTTC.

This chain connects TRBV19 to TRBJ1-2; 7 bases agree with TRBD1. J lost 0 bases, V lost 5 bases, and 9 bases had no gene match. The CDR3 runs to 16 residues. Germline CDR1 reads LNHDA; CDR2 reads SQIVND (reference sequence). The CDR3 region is CASSAIPGQPNYGYTF. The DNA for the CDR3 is TGTGCCAGTAGTGCAATCCCGGGACAGCCTAACTATGGCTACACCTTC.